These 20 T cell receptor beta chains came from one sample sequenced in a study of shared clonotypes between healthy human individuals. CD45RO-negative, CCR7-selected cells formed the naive CD8 fraction, which excluded terminally differentiated effector memory CD45RA+ cells. The data were produced by immunoSEQ multiplex PCR, yet TCRdb's version contains in-frame clones alone and is incomplete. The data hold hundreds of thousands of clones, with 95% to 96% observed a single time. Input material: naive CD8+ T cells sorted from blood. These TCRs come from a woman in her thirties in good health.

The chain employs TRBV10-3 and TRBJ2-1, with TRBD2 matching 11 bases. The germline V gene encodes CDR1 ENHRY and CDR2 SYGVKD. The CDR3 contains 16 residues. With V trimmed by 6 bases and J by 4 bases, 8 bases remained unmatched. CDR3 sequence (DNA): TGTGCCATCAGGGGAGCCGGGACTAGCGGTTACAATGAGCAGTTCTTC. The encoded protein is CAIRGAGTSGYNEQFF.

V usage is TRBV6-5 and J usage is TRBJ2-2, with 7 nucleotides matching TRBD2. V lost 1 base and J lost 5; bases outside the gene matches: 7. The CDR3 covers 16 residues. Germline V lookup: CDR1 MNHEY, CDR2 SVGAGI. CDR3 DNA: TGTGCCAGCAGTTACTTGTTCGGACTAGGTACCGGGGAGCTGTTTTTT. The encoded protein is CASSYLFGLGTGELFF.

The chain employs TRBV28 and TRBJ2-2; unclear D gene. The length of the CDR3 is 14 residues. Trimming shortened V by 3 bases and J by 2 bases, and 7 bases separated the two germline ends. Germline V gene data show CDR1 as MDHEN and CDR2 as SYDVKM. This chain's CDR3 is CASSFGVNTGELFF. For the CDR3, the DNA is TGTGCCAGCAGTTTTGGGGTTAACACCGGGGAGCTGTTTTTT. The full variable domain, with the rest looked up from reference TRBV28 and TRBJ2-2, is DVKVTQSSRYLVKRTGEKVFLECVQDMDHENMFWYRQDPGLGLRLIYFSYDVKMKEKGDIPEGYSVSREKKERFSLILESASTNQTSMYLCASSFGVNTGELFFGEGSRLTVL.

This chain connects TRBV7-3 to TRBJ2-3; D is uncertain. CDR1 and CDR2 (germline): SGHTA, FQGTGA. Deletions cut 2 bases from V and 1 base from J, with 16 bases between. The CDR3 loop spans 17 amino acids. The CDR3 spells CASSLFPLRLGTDTQYF. CDR3 nucleotides: TGTGCCAGCAGCTTATTTCCCCTACGGCTTGGCACAGATACGCAGTATTTT.

The V gene is TRBV19, the J gene TRBJ2-2, with D perhaps TRBD2 (6 bases). CDR1 is LNHDA and CDR2 is SQIVND in the germline V gene (reference sequence). Trimming left V 3 bases short and J 6 bases short, with 20 bases between. The CDR3 covers 17 residues. Here the CDR3 reads CASSMLGRPYIPGELFF. The CDR3, as DNA: TGTGCCAGTAGTATGCTAGGGAGGCCGTACATCCCCGGGGAGCTGTTTTTT.

The chain is built from TRBV28 and TRBJ2-7; no definite D call. This CDR3 comprises 11 residues. Germline CDR1 MDHEN, CDR2 SYDVKM. Between the trimmed V and J ends, which lost 5 bases and 2 bases, there was a span of 4 bases. The CDR3 DNA sequence: TGTGCCAGCAGTAAGCCCTACGAGCAGTACTTC. This codes for CASSKPYEQYF.

The V gene is TRBV6-1, the J gene TRBJ1-2; D possibly corresponds to TRBD1 (5 bases). Trimming stripped 7 bases from V and 3 bases from J, with 18 bases between. The CDR3 runs to 15 residues. Germline V CDR1 and CDR2: MNHNS, SASEGT. As DNA, the CDR3 is TGTGCCAGCACGACCGATTGGAAAGGGGACTATGGCTACACCTTC. It translates to CASTTDWKGDYGYTF.

The rearrangement links TRBV28 to TRBJ1-6, with TRBD1 matching over 9 bases. Trimming removed 7 bases from V and 9 bases from J; junction bases left unmatched: 7. This CDR3 comprises 14 residues. The germline V gene encodes CDR1 MDHEN and CDR2 SYDVKM. The CDR3 is CASNGDRVVSPLHF. Written as DNA, the CDR3 is TGTGCCAGCAATGGGGACAGGGTGGTTTCACCCCTCCACTTT.

The chain's CDR3 is CSVENGRDANEQFF. The CDR3 DNA sequence: TGCAGCGTTGAAAATGGCCGAGACGCCAATGAGCAGTTCTTC. V and J are TRBV29-1 and TRBJ2-1, with unresolved D. The V gene's germline CDR1 is SQVTM and CDR2 ANQGSEA. The germline V and J ends were trimmed by 2 bases and 6 bases, with 14 bases remaining between them. This CDR3 has 14 amino acids.

The chain recombines TRBV27 with TRBJ2-1, with D perhaps TRBD2 (6 bases). Germline CDR1 and CDR2: MNHEY and SMNVEV (reference sequence). This CDR3 comprises 14 residues. V was cut by 4 bases and J by 0 bases, with 7 bases left in between. CDR3 region: CASSWGDSYNEQFF. The CDR3 coding sequence is TGTGCCAGCAGTTGGGGGGACTCCTACAATGAGCAGTTCTTC.

The rearrangement uses TRBV6-5 and TRBJ2-7, with TRBD2 as a possible D gene (6 bases). The V gene lost 8 bases and the J gene lost 3 bases, with 14 bases spanning the gap. CDR3 length: 13 amino acids. CDR1 MNHEY and CDR2 SVGAGI come from the germline V gene. The CDR3 DNA is TGTGCCAGCGGGATTGGGGGGAACTACGAGCAGTACTTC. This translates into CASGIGGNYEQYF.

The rearrangement joins TRBV28 to TRBJ2-2; D is unclear. Trimming shortened V by 5 bases and J by 6 bases, and 13 bases separated the two germline ends. The CDR3 covers 14 residues. The V gene's germline CDR1 is MDHEN and CDR2 SYDVKM. CDR3 in amino acids: CASSLYRSPGELFF. DNA for the CDR3: TGTGCCAGCAGTCTATATAGGAGTCCCGGGGAGCTGTTTTTT.

This clone was recorded only once. The chain couples TRBV2 to TRBJ1-2; D perhaps matches TRBD1 (5 bases). This CDR3 is built from 15 residues. V was cut by 3 bases and J by 1 base, with 12 bases left in between. Germline CDR1 SNHLY, CDR2 FYNNEI. The CDR3 reads CASSDGAGLNYGYTF. The CDR3 DNA follows: TGTGCCAGCAGTGATGGAGCAGGGCTTAACTATGGCTACACCTTC.

CDR3 region: CASSPPPGTGRSPLHF. The CDR3 coding sequence is TGTGCCAGCAGCCCCCCTCCTGGTACAGGACGGTCACCCCTCCACTTT. The chain recombines TRBV4-2 with TRBJ1-6, with D possibly TRBD1 on 5 matching bases. Germline-derived CDR1 and CDR2 are LGHNA and YNFKEQ. CDR3 size: 16 residues. Trimming left V 4 bases short and J 10 bases short, with 20 bases between.

The chain is built from TRBV28 and TRBJ2-7; TRBD2 agrees at 8 bases. Germline V CDR1 and CDR2: MDHEN, SYDVKM. The CDR3 totals 14 residues. V shed 7 bases, J shed 0 bases, and the junction held 5 bases outside the gene matches. CDR3 residues: CASTEAGGSYEQYF. DNA of the CDR3: TGTGCCAGCACTGAGGCGGGAGGCTCCTACGAGCAGTACTTC.

The chain has TRBV11-2 and TRBJ1-4; D remains unclear. The germline V and J ends were trimmed by 2 bases and 5 bases, with 6 bases remaining between them. Per the germline V gene, CDR1 is SGHAT and CDR2 is FQNNGV. This CDR3 is built from 13 residues. The CDR3 DNA reads as TGTGCCAGCAGCTTATTGGGGAATGAAAAACTGTTTTTT. Translation: CASSLLGNEKLFF.

The chain is built from TRBV11-2 and TRBJ2-7; a possible D gene is TRBD2 (6 bases). The CDR3 runs 16 residues. Trimming took off 1 base at V and 11 bases at J, with 24 bases between the two ends. Per germline, CDR1 SGHAT and CDR2 FQNNGV. CDR3 loop: CASSLVVASWPGGEYF. The CDR3 nucleotides read TGTGCCAGCAGCTTAGTAGTAGCGTCATGGCCGGGCGGGGAGTACTTC. Drawing the rest from reference TRBV11-2 and TRBJ2-7, the complete variable domain is EAGVAQSPRYKIIEKRQSVAFWCNPISGHATLYWYQQILGQGPKLLIQFQNNGVVDDSQLPKDRFSAERLKGVDSTLKIQPAKLEDSAVYLCASSLVVASWPGGEYFGPGTRLTVT.

The chain combines TRBV30 with TRBJ2-7; 10 bases are shared with TRBD2. Germline V gene lookup returns CDR1 GTSNPN and CDR2 SVGIG (reference sequence). This CDR3 is 15 amino acids long. V was pared by 0 bases and J by 4 bases, with 6 bases of the junction left unmatched. The CDR3 nucleotides read TGTGCCTGGAGTGTGGCTAGCGGGAGAAGATACGAGCAGTACTTC. Its protein product is CAWSVASGRRYEQYF.

This chain links TRBV5-1 with TRBJ1-1; D remains unclear. Between the trimmed V and J ends, which lost 2 bases and 3 bases, there was a span of 8 bases. The CDR3 sequence is 13 residues long. Germline CDR1 reads SGHRS; CDR2 reads YFSETQ. The CDR3 protein is CASSLSMDTEAFF. The CDR3 DNA follows: TGCGCCAGCAGCTTATCGATGGACACTGAAGCTTTCTTT.

V usage is TRBV7-8 and J usage is TRBJ2-1, with TRBD2 matching over 10 bases. V lost 5 bases and J lost 3; bases outside the gene matches: 4. Germline V gene sequence: CDR1 SGHVS, CDR2 FQNEAQ. There are 15 residues in the CDR3. Written as DNA, the CDR3 is TGTGCCAGCAGCGTCGGACTAGCGGACTACAATGAGCAGTTCTTC. This codes for CASSVGLADYNEQFF.